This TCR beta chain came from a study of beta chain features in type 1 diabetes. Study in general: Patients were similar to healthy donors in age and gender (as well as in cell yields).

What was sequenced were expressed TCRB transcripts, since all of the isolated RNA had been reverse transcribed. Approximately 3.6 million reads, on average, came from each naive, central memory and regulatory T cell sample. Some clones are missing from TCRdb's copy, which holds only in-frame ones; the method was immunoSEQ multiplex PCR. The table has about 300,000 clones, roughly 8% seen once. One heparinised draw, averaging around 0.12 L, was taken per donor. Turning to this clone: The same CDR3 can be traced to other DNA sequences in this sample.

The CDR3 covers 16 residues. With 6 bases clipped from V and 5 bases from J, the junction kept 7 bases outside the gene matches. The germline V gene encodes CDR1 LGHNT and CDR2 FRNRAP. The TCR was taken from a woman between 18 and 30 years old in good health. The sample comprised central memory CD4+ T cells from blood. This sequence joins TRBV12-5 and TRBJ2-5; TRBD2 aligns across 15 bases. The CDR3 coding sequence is TGTGCTAGTGGGCCCCGGACTAGCGGGAGGGACGAGACCCAGTACTTC. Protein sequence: CASGPRTSGRDETQYF.